This T cell receptor (beta chain) is drawn from a study of cytomegalovirus exposure and HLA in healthy donors. Both 60 Vbeta primers and 13 Jbeta primers went into the PCR. The repertoire was sequenced with immunoSEQ multiplex PCR; TCRdb's copy has only in-frame clones and lacks some. Here the sample spans some 100,000 clones, approximately 81% being singletons. Findings and limits, study-wide: Per published accounts, TCR beta sequences correctly predicted the HLA-A and HLA-B alleles of most subjects. Highest at DRB1 and lowest at HLA-C, TCR association rates differed among HLA loci in a later analysis. It emerged from a later analysis that several of the most significant clusters appeared to be linked to common viral pathogens.

This clone was found once. No antigen is known for it. This clonotype was obtained from a girl aged 2 to 10 in good health and CMV-seropositive. What was sequenced was PBMCs.

The CDR3 is CASSPGQGANQPQHF. For the CDR3, the DNA is TGTGCCAGCAGTCCTGGACAGGGGGCAAATCAGCCCCAGCATTTT. V is TRBV27 and J is TRBJ1-5; TRBD1 agrees at 11 bases. V trimming: 5 bases; J trimming: 4 bases; junction bases outside the gene matches: 4. Germline loops: CDR1 MNHEY, CDR2 SMNVEV (reference sequence). The CDR3 spans 15 residues.